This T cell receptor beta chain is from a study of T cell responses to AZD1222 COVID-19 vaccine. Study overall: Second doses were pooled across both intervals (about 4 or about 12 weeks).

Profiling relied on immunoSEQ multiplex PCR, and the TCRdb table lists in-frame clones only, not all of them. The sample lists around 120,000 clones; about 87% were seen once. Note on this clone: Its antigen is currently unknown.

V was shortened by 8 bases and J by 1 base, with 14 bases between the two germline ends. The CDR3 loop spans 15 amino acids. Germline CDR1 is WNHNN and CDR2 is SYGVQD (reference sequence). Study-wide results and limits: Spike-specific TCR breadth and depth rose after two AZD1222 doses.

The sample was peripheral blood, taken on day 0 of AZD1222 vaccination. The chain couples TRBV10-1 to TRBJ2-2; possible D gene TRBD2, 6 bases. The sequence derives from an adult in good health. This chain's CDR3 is CASGGAGMNTGELFF. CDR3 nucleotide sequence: TGCGCCAGCGGTGGGGCGGGGATGAACACCGGGGAGCTGTTTTTT.